The sequence of this T cell receptor (beta chain) was determined in a study of blood T cell repertoires in COVID-19. The method was immunoSEQ multiplex PCR; TCRdb's version includes in-frame clones alone and lacks a portion of them. The data hold a few hundred thousand clones, with approximately 83% observed a single time. This CDR3 is 19 amino acids long. Germline V lookup: CDR1 MNHEY, CDR2 SMNVEV (reference sequence). V trimming: 3 bases; J trimming: 0 bases; junction bases outside the gene matches: 9. The sequence was obtained from a woman in her 40s with acute COVID-19. J is TRBJ1-6 and V is TRBV27; 9 positions agree with TRBD1. The material sequenced was PBMCs or T cells enriched from blood (not recorded which). The CDR3 sequence is CASSFKAGQGSSYNSPLHF. The CDR3 DNA is TGTGCCAGCAGTTTTAAGGCGGGACAGGGCAGCTCCTATAATTCACCCCTCCACTTT.